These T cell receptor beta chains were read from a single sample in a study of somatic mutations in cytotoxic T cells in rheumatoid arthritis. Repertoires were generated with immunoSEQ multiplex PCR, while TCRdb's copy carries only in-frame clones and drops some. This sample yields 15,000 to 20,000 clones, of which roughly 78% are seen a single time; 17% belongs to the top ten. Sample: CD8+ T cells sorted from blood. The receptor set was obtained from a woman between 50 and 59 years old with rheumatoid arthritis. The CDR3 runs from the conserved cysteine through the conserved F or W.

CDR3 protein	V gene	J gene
CAWREVGNTEAFF	TRBV30	TRBJ1-1
CASSLSRGLLNEQFF	TRBV27	TRBJ2-1
CASSDGLAGYNEQFF	TRBV7-9	TRBJ2-1
CASSERRVGNQPQHF	TRBV2	TRBJ1-5
CAASLSYNEQFF	TRBV6-1	TRBJ2-1
CASSPAGGDWSSYEQYF	TRBV19	TRBJ2-7
CASSSSRYNEQFF	TRBV2	TRBJ2-1
CASSLKGNRELFF	TRBV7-6	TRBJ2-2
CASSFGLAGGRPYEQYF	TRBV5-4	TRBJ2-7
CASSLGRTGGNGYTF	TRBV5-6	TRBJ1-2
CSVVQGDRDSKTDTQYF	TRBV29-1	TRBJ2-3
CASSSGGGFTDTQYF	TRBV27	TRBJ2-3
CASSQATERNSPLHF	TRBV6-1	TRBJ1-6
CASSSSFEAFF	TRBV7-9	TRBJ1-1
CASSDPGQGSYEQYF	TRBV7-9	TRBJ2-7
CASSPGTGGRTQYF	TRBV27	TRBJ2-3
CASSVAGGPYNEQFF	TRBV2	TRBJ2-1
CASSLSSYEQYF	TRBV5-6	TRBJ2-7
CASSQDTVTGREQFF	TRBV14	TRBJ2-1
CASSYSTSGHNEQFF	TRBV6-5	TRBJ2-1
CASSPSWTLMNTEAFF	TRBV7-6	TRBJ1-1
CASIETARTSGRGNEQFF	TRBV27	TRBJ2-1
CASSLTDTDTQYF	TRBV7-9	TRBJ2-3
CASSPTTILNEQFF	TRBV6-6	TRBJ2-1
CASSDFDSNTEAFF	TRBV9	TRBJ1-1
CSAGLVNEQYF	TRBV29-1	TRBJ2-7
CASSSPLLQETQYF	TRBV21-1	TRBJ2-5
CASSTGDGYTF	TRBV25-1	TRBJ1-2
CASSLPPYEQYF	TRBV7-2	TRBJ2-7
CASSFPDSYEQYF	TRBV5-1	TRBJ2-7
CASSSDPARANTEAFF	TRBV7-9	TRBJ1-1
CASREGTGSTDEQFF	TRBV6-1	TRBJ2-1
CASSTGLAGGPDEQYF	TRBV5-1	TRBJ2-7
CASSPPDRGYTEAFF	TRBV18	TRBJ1-1
CASSTQAGVETDTQYF	TRBV7-9	TRBJ2-3
CASRTTWGADEQFF	TRBV10-2	TRBJ2-1
CASSQVLAGAYNEQFF	TRBV14	TRBJ2-1
CASRQLVGTVNTGELFF	TRBV5-1	TRBJ2-2
CASSLVSPGNTIYF	TRBV7-9	TRBJ1-3
CASSLVFDRVWVYEQYF	TRBV11-2	TRBJ2-7
CAWSGTGGSSELFF	TRBV30	TRBJ2-2
CASSEMLGQTYGYTF	TRBV2	TRBJ1-2
CASSQDLELAGQETQYF	TRBV4-2	TRBJ2-5
CASSIDRRGWTEAFF	TRBV19	TRBJ1-1
CAISESLSGGAGYTF	TRBV10-3	TRBJ1-2
CASSQDSGVRTGDYGYTF	TRBV4-1	TRBJ1-2